The present T cell receptor (beta chain) was sequenced within a study of blood T cell repertoires in COVID-19. The wider study: Acute and convalescent COVID-19 samples came from the United States, Italy and Spain.

Assay used: immunoSEQ multiplex PCR; TCRdb lists only in-frame clones, some missing. The table shows a few hundred thousand clones, with approximately 86% occurring only once. Trimming removed 6 bases from V and 3 bases from J; junction bases left unmatched: 7. This CDR3 spans 16 amino acids. The germline V gene has CDR1 KGHSH and CDR2 LQKENI. During active infection, Seattle patients enrolled and were then monitored through disease. Sequencing input: peripheral blood. The chain employs TRBV18 and TRBJ2-2; 10 bases align to TRBD1. The TCR originated in an older woman with COVID-19, enrolled during active disease. CDR3 coding DNA: TGTGCCAGCTCCCGAACCGGGACAGGGGACACCGGGGAGCTGTTTTTT. It yields the protein CASSRTGTGDTGELFF.